This T cell receptor beta chain was documented in a study of Graves' ophthalmopathy and Graves' hyperthyroidism. Stable hyperthyroidism meant no ophthalmopathy within 18 months of follow-up. Hyperthyroidism patients, all newly diagnosed, had under 2 months' duration and ages of 18 to 65. RNA transcripts were the template, and TCR beta CDR3 regions were amplified from them. HTBI-primed RT-PCR formed the first round, and a multiplex PCR formed the second. TCRdb re-called the multiplex PCR reads with MiXCR, one entry per CDR3 protein. The sample carries about 620,000 distinct CDR3 sequences, 20% to 25% recorded once. The V gene lost 3 bases and the J gene lost 4 bases, with 12 bases spanning the gap. This CDR3 spans 14 amino acids. General observations from the study: Ophthalmopathy progression was predicted with roughly 68% sensitivity and 72.22% specificity. In blood appeared most of the expanded thyroid clonotypes whose frequency exceeded 0.001.

Of note for this clonotype: Its antigen is as yet unknown.

This clonotype originated in a woman aged 18-29 years with stable Graves' hyperthyroidism. Some clones in this sample may be carry-over from other donors' samples. The material sequenced was peripheral blood. This chain connects TRBV12-3 or TRBV12-4 to TRBJ1-2, with unresolved D. CDR3 sequence (DNA): TGTGCCAGCAGTTTTGAGTCGGGTCCCTATGGCTACACCTTC. This sequence encodes CASSFESGPYGYTF.